This TCR beta chain emerged from a study of cytomegalovirus exposure and HLA in healthy donors. Study-wide results and limits: Later on, an analysis showed TCR association rates differing by HLA locus, with DRB1 the most and HLA-C the fewest.

Germline trimming cut 4 bases from V and 2 bases from J; bases unmatched to any gene: 11. Germline V CDR1 and CDR2: SEHNR, FQNEAQ (reference sequence). This CDR3 comprises 18 residues. The primer mix had 60 Vbeta and 13 Jbeta primers. Libraries were prepared by immunoSEQ multiplex PCR; TCRdb keeps only in-frame clonotypes and omits some of them. Of 100,000 to 150,000 clones listed, roughly a sixth are singletons. Points on this clone: No antigen is known for it.

The chain has TRBV7-9 and TRBJ2-2; 9 bases match TRBD2. This TCR was sampled from a female donor in good health and CMV-seropositive. The sequenced sample was PBMCs. This chain's CDR3 is CASSSPVLAGLNTGELFF. CDR3 sequence (DNA): TGTGCCAGCAGCTCGCCGGTTCTAGCGGGACTCAACACCGGGGAGCTGTTTTTT.